One and the same sample provided the 4 T cell receptor beta chains below, sequenced in a study of blood T cell repertoires in COVID-19. TCRdb's copy holds only in-frame clones and misses some; the assay was immunoSEQ multiplex PCR. Of 130,000 to 150,000 clones in the sample, around 80% are singletons; the top ten hold about 38%. Input material: peripheral blood. The source is a human donor in a cohort sampled during active COVID-19.

This clone came up once. The chain couples TRBV19 to TRBJ1-5, with 9 positions matching TRBD1. Germline trimming cut 8 bases from V and 6 bases from J; bases unmatched to any gene: 5. Germline CDR1 is LNHDA and CDR2 is SQIVND (reference sequence). This CDR3 region has 13 residues. CDR3 coding DNA: TGTGCCAGTGGTACAGGGGGCCGTCAGCCCCAGCATTTT. Its protein product is CASGTGGRQPQHF.

This sequence joins TRBV6-5 and TRBJ2-7, with 12 bases identical to TRBD1. CDR3 length: 15 amino acids. Losses at the gene ends were 2 bases for V and 6 bases for J; bases not matched to a gene: 5. CDR1 is MNHEY, CDR2 SVGAGI, per germline. The CDR3 loop is CASSYGGQGAAEQYF. The CDR3 DNA is TGTGCCAGCAGTTACGGGGGACAGGGGGCAGCCGAGCAGTACTTC.

Comment on this clone: A much larger clone lies a single base off, so this may be a read error. The chain carries TRBV5-1 and TRBJ1-2, with TRBD1 matching over 7 bases. V lost 4 bases, J lost 4 bases, and 7 bases stayed unmatched. Looked up from germline, CDR1 is SGHRS and CDR2 is YFSETQ. The CDR3 has 14 amino acids. CDR3 sequence reads: CASSRAGGIYGYTF. CDR3 in DNA: TGCGCCAGCAGCCGGGCAGGGGGAATCTATGGCTACACCTTC.

This chain uses TRBV4-3 with TRBJ2-7, with a weak D call TRBD1 (5 bases). This CDR3 has 15 amino acids. Trimming removed 0 bases from V and 2 bases from J, with 11 bases in between. In germline, CDR1 is LGHNA, CDR2 YSLEER. CDR3 nucleotides: TGCGCCAGCAGCCAAGAGGGCAGGGTAACCTACGAGCAGTACTTC. Protein sequence: CASSQEGRVTYEQYF.